A selection of T cell receptor beta chains follows, all from one sample in a study of blood T cells in healthy people across ages. TCRdb reprocessed the 5' RACE reads via MiXCR and lists one record per CDR3 protein. There are 750,000 to 850,000 distinct CDR3 sequences in the sample; approximately 25% occur only once, and under 4.5% lies in the top ten. These same data were also listed under a study on T cells of mothers and their children.

Sequenced material: blood. All receptors derive from a boy aged 5-17 years in good health. Each CDR3 is given with its conserved first and last residue. Clone size appears in some rows only: once, few, many, or a class for an expanded clone.

cdr3_length	v_call	j_call	clone_size	cdr3_aa
14	TRBV20-1	TRBJ2-7	few	CSARGARNAYEQYF
12	TRBV12-3/TRBV12-4	TRBJ2-1	few	CASRRLTHEQFF
14	TRBV29-1	TRBJ2-1	.	CSVTGTGGFIEQFF
14	TRBV20-1	TRBJ2-7	few	CSAREVRGRAEQYF
13	TRBV2	TRBJ2-5	.	CASSEVRGETQYF
15	TRBV4-1	TRBJ1-6	few	CASSQVGLINSPLHF
12	TRBV7-2	TRBJ2-5	many	CASSTYQETQYF
15	TRBV14	TRBJ2-7	.	CASSQDNRDLYEQYF
11	TRBV12-3/TRBV12-4	TRBJ1-5	.	CASSIAQPQHF
16	TRBV7-9	TRBJ2-5	few	CASSLLAGGREETQYF
13	TRBV10-3	.	.	CAISGGGRDEQYF
12	TRBV2	.	once	CASAGREDEQYF
15	TRBV7-9	TRBJ2-1	.	CASSLRTVENNEQFF
15	TRBV12-3/TRBV12-4	.	few	CASSFRTSGSHEQFF
13	TRBV4-1	TRBJ2-7	.	CASSQEVGYEQYF
14	TRBV27	TRBJ1-6	few	CASSLTSGASPLHF